One and the same sample provided the 4 T cell receptor beta chains below, sequenced in a study of cytomegalovirus exposure and HLA in healthy donors (dated by TCRdb to about 2017). The library was built by means of the immunoSEQ multiplex PCR assay. For the multiplex PCR, a mixture combining 60 forward primers for TCR Vbeta segments and 13 reverse primers for TCR Jbeta segments was used. This is the immuneACCESS table as TCRdb keeps it, with only in-frame sequences that have V and J called. A part of the clones is gone; compared with another copy, unresolved V genes explain less than half, and the rest is unexplained. Recorded for this sample are 110,000 or so clones; about 68% of them occurred a single time. The ten largest clonotypes hold 4% to 5% of the sample. The sample was PBMCs. These receptors came from a woman in her forties in good health and CMV-seropositive.

The rearrangement links TRBV5-1 to TRBJ2-6, with 7 nucleotides matching TRBD2. Per germline, CDR1 SGHRS and CDR2 YFSETQ. The CDR3 has 14 amino acids. The junction had 3 bases not matched to a gene; V was cut back by 7 bases and J by 2 bases. This chain's CDR3 is CASVGGAGANVLTF. CDR3 bases: TGCGCCAGCGTGGGGGGGGCTGGGGCCAACGTCCTGACTTTC.

This clone was seen a few times. The chain employs TRBV7-2 and TRBJ2-7; maybe TRBD1 (6 bases). There are 15 residues in the CDR3. With 5 bases removed from V and 3 bases from J, the gap between germline ends came to 17 bases. Germline values: CDR1 SGHTA, CDR2 FQGNSA. In DNA, the CDR3 is TGTGCCAGCAGCCCAAACACAGGGATTAACTACGAGCAGTACTTC. Its protein is CASSPNTGINYEQYF. Full variable domain (outside the CDR3, taken from reference TRBV7-2 and TRBJ2-7): GAGVSQSPSNKVTEKGKDVELRCDPISGHTALYWYRQSLGQGLEFLIYFQGNSAPDKSGLPSDRFSAERTGGSVSTLTIQRTQQEDSAVYLCASSPNTGINYEQYFGPGTRLTVT.

The chain carries TRBV7-2 and TRBJ2-3; D unresolved. V was cut by 0 bases and J by 4 bases, with 8 bases left in between. Germline CDR1 SGHTA, CDR2 FQGNSA. This CDR3 has 14 amino acids. This chain's CDR3 is CASSLAPGSDTQYF. DNA for the CDR3: TGTGCCAGCAGCTTAGCGCCTGGCTCAGATACGCAGTATTTT.

There are a few counts of this clone. The gene calls are TRBV5-6 and TRBJ2-7; no clear D gene. V was shortened by 5 bases and J by 5 bases, with 11 bases between the two germline ends. CDR3 size: 12 residues. Germline V gene lookup returns CDR1 SGHDT and CDR2 YYEEEE. The CDR3 protein is CASSQAHDEQYF. DNA of the CDR3: TGTGCCAGCAGTCAGGCCCATGACGAGCAGTACTTC.